What follows describes a single T cell receptor (beta chain). Its specificity is not known. One end of the junction fails to match germline, which may point to a read error. These data originate in a study of T cell responses to AZD1222 COVID-19 vaccine. Germline V lookup: CDR1 SGHNT, CDR2 YYREEE (reference sequence). This CDR3 has 14 residues. Whole-study findings and limits: Within unmutated variant regions lay the reported targets of nearly half of spike-specific TCRs. At baseline, just five to seven AZD1222 recipients tested seropositive. Two AZD1222 doses significantly raised spike-specific TCR breadth and depth over controls. Clonal diversity may have been underestimated in mostly white British donors.

Sequencing was performed with immunoSEQ multiplex PCR; in TCRdb, only in-frame clones are kept and a portion is missing. The sample yields some 58,000 clones, about 80% seen once. The input for sequencing was peripheral blood, taken 28 days after the second AZD1222 dose. The sequence derives from an adult who received the AZD1222 COVID-19 vaccine. The chain recombines TRBV5-4 with TRBJ2-6, with 9 bases that match TRBD1. The CDR3 loop is CASSLGDRANDLTF. For the CDR3, the DNA is TGTGCCAGCAGCTTAGGGGACAGGGCCAACGACCTGACTTTC.